The clone carrying this T cell receptor (beta chain) was picked up a small number of times. The method was immunoSEQ multiplex PCR; TCRdb's version includes in-frame clones alone and lacks a portion of them. The sample carries about 140,000 clones, over 80% recorded once. This record comes from a study of blood T cell repertoires in COVID-19. Background on the study: COVID-19 samples, acute and convalescent, were from the United States, Italy and Spain.

V dropped 0 bases and J dropped 2 bases, with 9 bases sitting between them. The CDR3 consists of 14 residues. The germline V gene encodes CDR1 SGHDT and CDR2 YYEEEE. Sequenced material: peripheral blood. This receptor was identified in a human donor in a cohort sampled during active COVID-19. The chain combines TRBV5-6 with TRBJ2-7; D is undetermined. The CDR3 DNA follows: TGTGCCAGCAGCTTGGCAGGATCCCCCTACGAGCAGTACTTC. It specifies CASSLAGSPYEQYF.